This entry lists 10 T cell receptor beta chains sequenced from one sample in a study of control samples from healthy donors and cancer patients. Assay: immunoSEQ multiplex PCR; the TCRdb copy retains only in-frame clones and omits some. Counted here are 140,000 or so clones, around 92% occurring once; the ten biggest clones make up roughly 3.2%. Sample: blood. The origin of the receptors is a man younger than 45 in good health.

The rearrangement links TRBV28 to TRBJ2-7; 10 bases line up with TRBD1. The CDR3 totals 14 residues. V dropped 6 bases and J dropped 4; count of bases not matched to a gene: 6. CDR1 and CDR2 (germline): MDHEN, SYDVKM. CDR3 amino acids: CASSYGTGAYEQYF. The CDR3 DNA reads as TGTGCCAGCAGCTACGGGACAGGGGCTTACGAGCAGTACTTC. The complete variable domain, with remaining parts taken from reference TRBV28 and TRBJ2-7, reads DVKVTQSSRYLVKRTGEKVFLECVQDMDHENMFWYRQDPGLGLRLIYFSYDVKMKEKGDIPEGYSVSREKKERFSLILESASTNQTSMYLCASSYGTGAYEQYFGPGTRLTVT.

The chain combines TRBV2 with TRBJ1-6; a weak D match, TRBD1 (6 bases). Germline loops: CDR1 SNHLY, CDR2 FYNNEI. The V gene lost 7 bases and the J gene lost 6 bases, with 16 bases spanning the gap. The CDR3 contains 15 residues. The CDR3 coding sequence is TGTGCCAGCACCCAAGGACAGCCATTTAATTCACCCCTCCACTTT. It is translated as CASTQGQPFNSPLHF.

This sequence joins TRBV6-5 and TRBJ1-4; 8 bases agree with TRBD1. V was clipped by 4 bases and J by 8 bases; unmatched bases: 6. The CDR3 totals 14 residues. Germline assignment: CDR1 MNHEY and CDR2 SVGAGI. CDR3 in DNA: TGTGCCAGCAGTTTGACAGGGGCGGACGAAAAACTGTTTTTT. Protein: CASSLTGADEKLFF.

The chain links TRBV15 to TRBJ2-4; D is tentatively TRBD1 or TRBD2 (6 bases each). The CDR3 sequence is 13 residues long. V was trimmed by 6 bases and J by 4 bases, leaving 10 bases between them. Germline values: CDR1 LNHNV, CDR2 YYDKDF (reference sequence). CDR3 region: CATREGVKNIQYF. CDR3 in DNA: TGTGCCACCAGGGAGGGGGTAAAAAACATTCAGTACTTC.

The CDR3 reads CASSLPGQGATGEKLFF. CDR3 bases: TGTGCCAGCAGCTTACCGGGACAGGGGGCCACGGGCGAAAAACTGTTTTTT. This chain joins TRBV5-6 and TRBJ1-4; 12 bases match TRBD1. CDR3 size: 17 residues. The V gene end was trimmed by 2 bases and the J gene end by 8 bases; junction bases not matched to a gene: 10. Germline V lookup: CDR1 SGHDT, CDR2 YYEEEE.

This chain uses TRBV5-6 with TRBJ2-4, with a possible D match to TRBD1 (6 bases). The CDR3 length is 14 residues. Looked up from germline, CDR1 is SGHDT and CDR2 is YYEEEE. V gave up 0 bases and J gave up 7 bases, with 11 bases separating them. The CDR3 bases are TGTGCCAGCAGCTTGGCAGGGGCACCGAACATTCAGTACTTC. This gives the protein CASSLAGAPNIQYF.

The chain employs TRBV5-5 and TRBJ1-1; no clear D. CDR1 is SGHKS and CDR2 is YYEKEE in the germline V gene (reference sequence). CDR3 length equals 14 residues. Trimming stripped 0 bases from V and 0 bases from J, with 6 bases between. The CDR3 DNA is TGTGCCAGCAGCTTGGATCCAGTGAACACTGAAGCTTTCTTT. This translates into CASSLDPVNTEAFF.

The chain employs TRBV5-1 and TRBJ1-3; 9 bases fit TRBD1. Per germline, CDR1 SGHRS and CDR2 YFSETQ. The V and J ends lost 1 base and 0 bases, in that order; junction bases with no gene match: 17. The CDR3 is 21 amino acids. For the CDR3, the DNA is TGCGCCAGCAGCTTGAGGGGTTTAGAGGGACAGGGAAAAGCCTCTGGAAACACCATATATTTT. Amino acid sequence: CASSLRGLEGQGKASGNTIYF.

The J gene is TRBJ2-1, the V gene TRBV9; the match to TRBD1 covers 7 bases. CDR1 is SGDLS and CDR2 is YYNGEE in the germline V gene. There are 17 residues in the CDR3. Trimming removed 0 bases from V and 6 bases from J; junction bases left unmatched: 12. In nucleotides, the CDR3 is TGTGCCAGCAGCGTAGGGGGCCGACAGGGTTCGGGCAATGAGCAGTTCTTC. It is translated as CASSVGGRQGSGNEQFF.

This chain joins TRBV19 and TRBJ2-1; tentatively, D is TRBD2 (6 bases). The CDR3 consists of 12 residues. Germline CDR1 reads LNHDA; CDR2 reads SQIVND (reference sequence). The CDR3 DNA sequence: TGTGCGTGCGGGGATACCTACAATGAGCAGTTCTTC. It codes for CACGDTYNEQFF.